Listed below are T cell receptor beta chains from one sample, sequenced in a study. TCRdb fed the 5' RACE reads into MiXCR, producing one record per CDR3 protein. This table has approximately 40,000 distinct CDR3 sequences, approximately 19% appearing once. Sequences were obtained from naive CD4+ T cells sorted from a lymph node. These receptors were obtained from a female donor with breast cancer. Each CDR3 is given with its conserved first and last residue. D genes are given only for firm matches. Clone size is shown for a subset of rows, as once, few, many or a class of expanded clone.

J | size | D | V | CDR3 | DNA
TRBJ2-5 | - | - | TRBV5-4 | CASSPQGGFEETQYF | TGTGCCAGCAGCCCACAGGGAGGGTTTGAGGAGACCCAGTACTTC
TRBJ2-1 | medium-sized | - | TRBV6-2/TRBV6-3 | CASSLHSTYNEQFF | TGTGCCAGCAGTTTGCACTCTACCTACAATGAGCAGTTCTTC
TRBJ1-6 | few | - | TRBV7-9 | CASSAQEGSPLHF | TGTGCCAGCAGCGCTCAAGAAGGTTCACCCCTCCACTTT
TRBJ1-4 | few | TRBD1 | TRBV7-9 | CASSLAGGAGGSRKLFF | TGTGCCAGCAGCTTAGCAGGGGGCGCAGGAGGGTCCAGAAAACTGTTTTTT
TRBJ1-2 | - | - | TRBV7-2 | CASSLAGWGAYGYTF | TGTGCCAGCAGCTTAGCCGGGTGGGGTGCCTATGGCTACACCTTC
TRBJ2-1 | - | - | TRBV5-1 | CATSIGTAGLEQFF | TGCGCCACCTCCATCGGGACGGCGGGTCTAGAGCAGTTCTTC
TRBJ2-1 | - | - | TRBV6-2/TRBV6-3 | CASSQDLVAFF | TGTGCCAGCAGTCAGGACCTGGTCGCCTTCTTC
TRBJ1-2 | few | TRBD1 | TRBV11-3 | CASSADRVHGYTF | TGTGCCAGCAGCGCGGACAGGGTACATGGCTACACCTTC
TRBJ2-3 | - | TRBD1 | TRBV5-1 | CASSFGQGAPDTQYF | TGCGCCAGCAGTTTCGGTCAGGGGGCCCCAGATACGCAGTATTTT
TRBJ2-7 | - | - | TRBV4-2 | CASSPAVGSPTYEQYF | TGTGCCAGCAGCCCCGCCGTGGGGAGCCCCACCTACGAGCAGTACTTC
TRBJ1-1 | many | - | TRBV12-3/TRBV12-4 | CASSLSGASGRAFF | TGTGCCAGCAGTCTGTCGGGGGCCTCGGGACGGGCTTTCTTT
TRBJ1-2 | - | - | TRBV5-5 | CTSSLADSYGYTF | TGTACCAGCAGCTTGGCAGACAGCTATGGCTACACCTTC
TRBJ1-5 | many | - | TRBV7-2 | CASSLVHYQPQHF | TGTGCCAGCAGCTTAGTTCACTATCAGCCCCAGCATTTT
TRBJ1-2 | - | - | TRBV9 | CASSEDSFSYGYTF | TGTGCCAGCAGCGAGGACAGCTTCTCCTATGGCTACACCTTC
TRBJ1-2 | - | - | TRBV6-5 | CASSPVKANYGYTF | TGTGCCAGCAGTCCGGTGAAGGCCAACTATGGCTACACCTTC
TRBJ1-5 | many | TRBD1 | TRBV6-1 | CASTPQQGAHNQPQHF | TGTGCCAGCACGCCCCAACAGGGGGCTCACAATCAGCCCCAGCATTTT
TRBJ1-1 | many | TRBD1 | TRBV5-1 | CASSTPGQGNTEAFF | TGCGCCAGCAGCACCCCGGGACAGGGGAACACTGAAGCTTTCTTT
TRBJ1-2 | few | - | TRBV6-1 | CASSGGDSLGGYTF | TGTGCCAGCAGTGGTGGGGACTCCTTAGGTGGCTACACCTTC
TRBJ2-3 | - | - | TRBV5-1 | CASSLQEWGDTQYF | TGCGCCAGCAGCCTACAGGAATGGGGAGATACGCAGTATTTT
TRBJ2-6 | - | - | TRBV11-2 | CASTSQSSGANVLTF | TGTGCCAGCACCTCCCAGAGCTCTGGGGCCAACGTCCTGACTTTC
TRBJ2-1 | many | TRBD2 | TRBV7-7 | CASSPTRGGLEQFF | TGTGCTAGCAGCCCTACACGGGGGGGCCTCGAGCAGTTCTTC
TRBJ1-2 | - | - | TRBV5-1 | CASSWDGPNYGYTF | TGCGCCAGCAGCTGGGACGGACCGAACTATGGCTACACCTTC
TRBJ2-7 | few | TRBD1 | TRBV3-1 | CASSPSPGTATSYEQYF | TGTGCCAGCAGCCCATCTCCCGGGACAGCGACCTCCTACGAGCAGTACTTC
TRBJ1-6 | - | - | TRBV6-6 | CASSRIRDQASPLHF | TGTGCCAGCAGCCGGATCCGGGACCAGGCCTCACCCCTCCACTTT
TRBJ2-3 | many | - | TRBV6-5 | CASSPSGGPADTQYF | TGTGCCAGCAGTCCGTCTGGGGGGCCAGCAGATACGCAGTATTTT
TRBJ2-3 | - | - | TRBV5-1 | CASNSEGADTQYF | TGCGCCAGCAATAGTGAGGGAGCAGATACGCAGTATTTT
TRBJ1-5 | few | - | TRBV7-2 | CASSLSGQSVQPQHF | TGTGCCAGCAGCTTATCTGGACAGTCAGTTCAGCCCCAGCATTTT
TRBJ1-6 | once | TRBD1 | TRBV7-8 | CAISLADRVRSPLHF | TGTGCCATCAGCTTAGCTGACAGGGTTCGGTCACCCCTCCACTTT
TRBJ2-7 | medium-sized | - | TRBV5-1 | CASSSASSSYEQYF | TGCGCCAGCAGCTCGGCTAGCAGTTCCTACGAGCAGTACTTC
TRBJ2-7 | many | - | TRBV7-9 | CASRKYAVGEISYEQYF | TGTGCCAGCAGGAAATACGCGGTGGGTGAAATCTCCTACGAGCAGTACTTC
TRBJ2-2 | - | TRBD1 | TRBV12-3/TRBV12-4 | CASSLRTGNTGELFF | TGTGCCAGCAGTCTCCGGACAGGCAACACCGGGGAGCTGTTTTTT
TRBJ2-7 | few | - | TRBV2 | CASTGTRDRYEQYF | TGTGCCAGCACCGGGACTCGGGATCGCTACGAGCAGTACTTC
TRBJ2-4 | - | TRBD2 | TRBV7-8 | CASSFNTNPIGGGADIQYF | TGTGCCAGCAGCTTTAATACTAACCCCATAGGCGGGGGGGCAGACATTCAGTACTTC
TRBJ2-1 | few | - | TRBV5-1 | CASSSAHGTRVGNEQFF | TGCGCCAGCAGCTCCGCACATGGGACTCGGGTTGGGAATGAGCAGTTCTTC
TRBJ1-6 | few | - | TRBV15 | CATSREFGSPLHF | TGTGCCACCAGCAGAGAGTTCGGTTCACCCCTCCACTTT
TRBJ1-1 | - | - | TRBV12-3/TRBV12-4 | CASKGSFMGGVQTEAFF | TGTGCCAGCAAGGGTTCGTTTATGGGGGGCGTTCAGACTGAAGCTTTCTTT
TRBJ2-4 | many | - | TRBV7-3 | CASSPGTGDIQYF | TGTGCCAGCAGCCCCGGGACGGGGGACATTCAGTACTTC
TRBJ2-1 | many | - | TRBV7-2 | CASRSRSGLHNEQFF | TGTGCCAGCAGATCCAGATCTGGACTCCACAATGAGCAGTTCTTC
TRBJ2-7 | - | - | TRBV28 | CATNQGRYEQYF | TGTGCCACCAATCAGGGTCGCTACGAGCAGTACTTC
TRBJ1-2 | many | - | TRBV6-5 | CASRYGPPGSGYTF | TGTGCCAGCAGATATGGGCCCCCGGGGTCGGGCTACACCTTC
TRBJ2-3 | many | TRBD2 | TRBV4-1 | CASSRSGLAGGGADTQYF | TGCGCCAGCAGCCGATCGGGACTAGCGGGAGGGGGGGCAGATACGCAGTATTTT